This TCR beta chain is drawn from a study of T cells in Graves' hyperthyroidism and ophthalmopathy. General study results and limits: Using 13 V-J features, a model discriminated ophthalmopathy from stable hyperthyroidism.

Regions amplified from RNA transcripts were the TCR beta CDR3 regions. RT-PCR in the first round (using the HTBI primer set) targeted the TCR CDR3. TCRdb analysed the multiplex PCR reads with MiXCR anew, one entry per CDR3 protein. The sample yields fewer than 550,000 distinct CDR3 sequences, more than 15% seen once. This clonotype was seen ten or more times. Its antigen is unknown. The CDR3 is made up of 15 amino acids. The V gene lost 2 bases and the J gene lost 3 bases, with 13 bases spanning the gap. CDR1 is SGHRS, CDR2 YFSETQ, per germline. Graves' hyperthyroidism was deemed stable given no ophthalmopathy progression within 18 months. Fresh peripheral blood, 10 ml, was the source of the PBMCs.

This chain links TRBV5-1 with TRBJ2-3, with D uncertain. This TCR came from a woman in her late teens or twenties with Graves' hyperthyroidism. The sequencing input was blood. In DNA, the CDR3 is TGCGCCAGCAGCTTTGGGCTAGAAACAACAGATACGCAGTATTTT. Protein product: CASSFGLETTDTQYF.